The T cell receptor (beta chain) described here comes from a study of neurological immune-mediated disorders (dated 2019 in TCRdb). Background for the entire study: The study compared peripheral blood TCR-beta repertoires of HTLV-I-associated myelopathy (HAM/TSP) patients, multiple sclerosis patients and healthy controls using UMI-based sequencing. Alongside PBMC samples, the set of around 99 TCR-beta libraries contained longitudinal samples, technical triplicates, and paired CD4+ and CD8+ T-cell subsets that had been sorted. The cohort included about 66 subjects: approximately 15 with HAM/TSP, some 35 with multiple sclerosis, and some 20 healthy controls. General findings and caveats noted by the study authors: Expanded clones from different subjects shared no identical CDR3 amino acid sequences, which suggests that TCR-beta repertoires were private in all groups. The highest TCR clonal expansion was observed in HAM/TSP patients, whereas the lowest was observed in MS patients, even when compared with healthy controls.

For unsorted PBMC libraries, 2 million PBMCs were used after storage in RNAlater at -80 degrees C until RNA extraction. PBMCs were separated from peripheral blood using Ficoll-Hypaque density gradient centrifugation and then cryopreserved in liquid nitrogen. From the cysteine through the phenylalanine, the CDR3 covers 14 amino acids. Only CDR3 DNA remains: 42 bases, in frame from the first base. The CDR1 and CDR2 encoded by the germline V gene are SGHTA and FQGTGA. V was cut back by 4 bases and J by 9 bases, leaving a gap of 16 bases between them. cDNA synthesis used template-switch 5'RACE with a primer carrying a 10-nucleotide random unique molecular identifier tagging each TCR transcript. Over 200 million TCR-beta sequences, covering 15-18 subjects, were produced in each sequencing run. Total RNA was extracted with the RNeasy kit. Using the KAPA Real-time Library Amplification kit, TCR-beta VDJ regions were amplified with primers for the TCR constant region and the 5'RACE anchor. A first PCR added sample indexes and Illumina adaptors, after which a second PCR increased the library yield. After Ampure bead purification, the roughly 650 bp TCR product was size-selected on a 2% E-gel SizeSelection system. Before pooling, libraries had their quality checked on a Bioanalyzer, their concentration measured with Qubit, and their quantity determined with the Kapa Library Quantification kit. An Illumina HiSeq 2500 was used to sequence the libraries paired-end at 2 x 150 bp. To increase sequence diversity, roughly 24-31% phiX was spiked into each library pool. The paper's data handling went like this. Quality-filtered reads were processed with the UMI-based MiGEC pipeline, which removed over 75% of raw TCR sequences during error correction. IMGT germline references were used for alignment of VDJ genes, and clonotypes were defined by a unique CDR3 amino acid sequence together with V-J genes. Clonal expansion, Shannon diversity and CDR3 relatedness (CalcPairwiseDistances, ClusterSamples) were evaluated with VDJtools, and phylogenetic trees were built with CLCbio workbench. Clones with at least 8 unique UMIs were defined as expanded, with this threshold being based on coefficient-of-variation modelling across technical triplicates. The raw public data were reprocessed by TCRdb itself: fastp quality trimming at Q25, MiXCR clonotype calling, in-frame beta chains only. Entries are consolidated by CDR3 protein sequence, retaining the most common genes and DNA. The V and J calls shown here were made by TCRdb, not taken from the authors' results. A total of some 37,000 distinct CDR3 sequences appear in this sample, roughly 15% of them only once. More than 20% of the sample is held by the ten biggest clonotypes.

Ten or more counts support this clonotype. The clone's antigen remains unknown. No qualities accompany the bases; no much larger clone lies one base away. This sequence was found in a woman between 45 and 60 years old with HTLV-1-associated myelopathy (HAM/TSP). The specimen was PBMCs. The V and J segments used are TRBV7-3 and TRBJ2-1; no D gene is confidently identified. The CDR3 amino acid sequence is: CASSSSQGFGEQFF. The DNA sequence is as follows: TGTGCCAGCAGCTCCTCCCAAGGTTTTGGTGAGCAGTTCTTC.